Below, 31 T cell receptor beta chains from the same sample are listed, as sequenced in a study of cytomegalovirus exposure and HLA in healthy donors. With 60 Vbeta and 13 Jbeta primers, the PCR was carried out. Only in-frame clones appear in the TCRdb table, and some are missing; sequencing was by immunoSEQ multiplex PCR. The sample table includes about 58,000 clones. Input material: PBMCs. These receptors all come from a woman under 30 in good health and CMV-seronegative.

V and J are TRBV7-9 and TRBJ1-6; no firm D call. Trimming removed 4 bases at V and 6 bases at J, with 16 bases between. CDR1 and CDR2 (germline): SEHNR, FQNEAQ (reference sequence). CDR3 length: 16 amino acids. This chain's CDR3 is CASSSTNPSVNSPLHF. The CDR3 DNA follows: TGTGCCAGCAGCTCCACGAACCCGTCGGTTAATTCACCCCTCCACTTT.

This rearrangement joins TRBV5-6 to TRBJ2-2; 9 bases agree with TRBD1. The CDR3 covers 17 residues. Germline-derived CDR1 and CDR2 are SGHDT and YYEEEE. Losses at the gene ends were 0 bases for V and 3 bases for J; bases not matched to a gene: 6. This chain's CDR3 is CASSLGPRQGDTGELFF. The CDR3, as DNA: TGTGCCAGCAGCTTGGGTCCGAGACAGGGGGACACCGGGGAGCTGTTTTTT.

In nucleotides, the CDR3 is TGCGCCAGCAGCTTGGAGACAGGGGGAGAAAAACTGTTTTTT. Encoded protein: CASSLETGGEKLFF. This chain joins TRBV5-1 and TRBJ1-4; TRBD1 aligns across 9 bases. Germline CDR1 SGHRS, CDR2 YFSETQ. J was trimmed by 8 bases and V by 0 bases; bases with no gene match: 2. The CDR3 contains 14 residues.

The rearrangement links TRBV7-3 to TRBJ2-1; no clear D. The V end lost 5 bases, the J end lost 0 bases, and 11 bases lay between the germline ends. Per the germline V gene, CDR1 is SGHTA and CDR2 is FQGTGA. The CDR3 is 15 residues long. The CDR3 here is CASSANYNSYNEQFF. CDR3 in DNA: TGTGCCAGCAGCGCCAACTATAACTCCTACAATGAGCAGTTCTTC.

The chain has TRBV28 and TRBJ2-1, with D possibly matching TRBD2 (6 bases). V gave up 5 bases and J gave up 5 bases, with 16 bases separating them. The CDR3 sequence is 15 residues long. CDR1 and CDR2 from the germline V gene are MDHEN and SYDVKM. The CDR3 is CASSRSGRADNEQFF. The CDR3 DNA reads TGTGCCAGCAGTCGTAGCGGACGTGCCGACAATGAGCAGTTCTTC.

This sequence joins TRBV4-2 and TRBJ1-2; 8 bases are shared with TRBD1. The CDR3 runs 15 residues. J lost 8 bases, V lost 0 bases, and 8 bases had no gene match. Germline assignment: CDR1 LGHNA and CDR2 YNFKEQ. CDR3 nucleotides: TGTGCCAGCAGCCAAGATGAGGGCAGGGGGCTAGGCTACACCTTC. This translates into CASSQDEGRGLGYTF.

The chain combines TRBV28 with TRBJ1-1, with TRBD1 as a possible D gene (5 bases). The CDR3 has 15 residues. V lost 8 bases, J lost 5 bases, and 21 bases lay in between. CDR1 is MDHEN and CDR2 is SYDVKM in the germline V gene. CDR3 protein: CASYGGLLYGTEAFF. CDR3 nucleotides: TGTGCCAGCTACGGGGGACTCCTCTATGGGACTGAAGCTTTCTTT.

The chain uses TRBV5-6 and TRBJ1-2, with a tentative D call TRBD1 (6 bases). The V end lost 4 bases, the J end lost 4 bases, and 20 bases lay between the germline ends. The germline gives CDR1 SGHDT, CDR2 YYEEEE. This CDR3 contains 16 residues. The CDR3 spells CASSARSGTTIYGYTF. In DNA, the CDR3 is TGTGCCAGCAGCGCCCGATCCGGGACAACAATCTATGGCTACACCTTC.

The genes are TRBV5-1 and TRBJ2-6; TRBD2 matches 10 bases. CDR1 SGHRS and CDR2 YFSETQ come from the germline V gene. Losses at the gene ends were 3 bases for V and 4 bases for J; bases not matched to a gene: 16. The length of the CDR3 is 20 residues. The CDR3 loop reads CASSSPVTSGGAYGANVLTF. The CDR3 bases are TGCGCCAGCAGCTCCCCCGTCACGAGCGGGGGGGCCTACGGGGCCAACGTCCTGACTTTC.

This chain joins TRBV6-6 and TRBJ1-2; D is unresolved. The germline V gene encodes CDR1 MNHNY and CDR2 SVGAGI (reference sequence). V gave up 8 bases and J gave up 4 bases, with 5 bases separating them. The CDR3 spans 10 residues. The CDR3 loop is CASGSYGYTF. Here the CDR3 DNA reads TGTGCCAGCGGCAGCTATGGCTACACCTTC.

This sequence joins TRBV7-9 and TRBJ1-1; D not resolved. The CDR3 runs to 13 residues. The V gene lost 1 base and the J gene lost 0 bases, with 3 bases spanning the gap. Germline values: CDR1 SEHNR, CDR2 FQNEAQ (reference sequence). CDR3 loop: CASSLVVNTEAFF. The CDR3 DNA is TGTGCCAGCAGCTTAGTAGTGAACACTGAAGCTTTCTTT.

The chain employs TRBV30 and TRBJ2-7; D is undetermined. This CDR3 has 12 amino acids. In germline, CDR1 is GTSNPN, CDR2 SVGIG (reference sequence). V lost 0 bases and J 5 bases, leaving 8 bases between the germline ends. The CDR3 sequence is CAWSVQVHEQYF. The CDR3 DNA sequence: TGTGCCTGGAGTGTACAAGTCCACGAGCAGTACTTC.

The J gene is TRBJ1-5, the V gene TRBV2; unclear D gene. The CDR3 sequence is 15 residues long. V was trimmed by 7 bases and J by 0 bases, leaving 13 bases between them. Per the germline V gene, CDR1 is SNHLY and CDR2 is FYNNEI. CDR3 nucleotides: TGTGCCAGCACCGGCCCAGGTTATAGCAATCAGCCCCAGCATTTT. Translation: CASTGPGYSNQPQHF. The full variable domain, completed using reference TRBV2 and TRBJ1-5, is EPEVTQTPSHQVTQMGQEVILRCVPISNHLYFYWYRQILGQKVEFLVSFYNNEISEKSEIFDDQFSVERPDGSNFTLKIRSTKLEDSAMYFCASTGPGYSNQPQHFGDGTRLSIL.

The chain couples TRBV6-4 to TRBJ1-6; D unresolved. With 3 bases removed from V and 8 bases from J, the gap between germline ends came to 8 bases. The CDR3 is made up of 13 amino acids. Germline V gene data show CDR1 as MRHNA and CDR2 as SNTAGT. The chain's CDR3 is CASSEQKHSPLHF. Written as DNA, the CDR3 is TGTGCCAGCAGTGAACAGAAACATTCACCCCTCCACTTT.

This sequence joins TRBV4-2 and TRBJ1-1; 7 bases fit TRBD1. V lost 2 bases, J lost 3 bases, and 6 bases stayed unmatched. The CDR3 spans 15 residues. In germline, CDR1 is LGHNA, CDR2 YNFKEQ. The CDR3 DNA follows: TGTGCCAGCAGCCAACGACAGGGTTTTGACACTGAAGCTTTCTTT. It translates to CASSQRQGFDTEAFF.

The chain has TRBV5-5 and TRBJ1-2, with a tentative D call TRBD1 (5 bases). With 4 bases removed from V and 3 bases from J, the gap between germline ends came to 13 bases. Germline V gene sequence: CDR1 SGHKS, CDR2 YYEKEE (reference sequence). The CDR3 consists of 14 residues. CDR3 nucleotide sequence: TGTGCCAGCAGCCAGCCCCCAGGGTACTATGGCTACACCTTC. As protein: CASSQPPGYYGYTF.

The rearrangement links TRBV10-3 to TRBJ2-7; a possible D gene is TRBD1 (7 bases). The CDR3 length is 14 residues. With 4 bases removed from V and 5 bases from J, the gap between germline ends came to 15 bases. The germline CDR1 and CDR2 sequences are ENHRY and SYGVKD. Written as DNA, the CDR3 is TGTGCCATCAGTGTGGAGGGGGCTTACGACGAGCAGTACTTC. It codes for CAISVEGAYDEQYF.

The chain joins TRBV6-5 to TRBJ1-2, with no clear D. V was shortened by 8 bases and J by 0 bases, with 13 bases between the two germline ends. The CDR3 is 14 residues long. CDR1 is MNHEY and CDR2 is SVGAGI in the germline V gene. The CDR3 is CASGIARSNYGYTF. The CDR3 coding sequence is TGTGCCAGCGGCATAGCTCGATCTAACTATGGCTACACCTTC.

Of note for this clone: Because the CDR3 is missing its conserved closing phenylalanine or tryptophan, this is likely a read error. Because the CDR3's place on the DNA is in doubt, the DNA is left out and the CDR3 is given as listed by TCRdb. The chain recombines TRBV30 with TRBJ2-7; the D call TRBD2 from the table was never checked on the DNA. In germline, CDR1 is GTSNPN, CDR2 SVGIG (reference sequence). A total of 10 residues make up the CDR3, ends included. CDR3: CAWQPGLAVP.

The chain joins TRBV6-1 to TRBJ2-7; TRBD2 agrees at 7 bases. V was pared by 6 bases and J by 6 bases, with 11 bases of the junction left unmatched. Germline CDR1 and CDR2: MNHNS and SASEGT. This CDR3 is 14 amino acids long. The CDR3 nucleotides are TGTGCCAGCAGGCCCGGGACTACTATAAGCGAGCAGTACTTC. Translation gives CASRPGTTISEQYF.

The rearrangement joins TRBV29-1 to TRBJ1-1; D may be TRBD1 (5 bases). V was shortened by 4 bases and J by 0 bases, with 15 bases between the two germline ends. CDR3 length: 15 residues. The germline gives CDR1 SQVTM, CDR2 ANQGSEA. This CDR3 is CSVGAGWGMNTEAFF. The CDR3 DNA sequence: TGCAGCGTTGGGGCAGGGTGGGGCATGAACACTGAAGCTTTCTTT.

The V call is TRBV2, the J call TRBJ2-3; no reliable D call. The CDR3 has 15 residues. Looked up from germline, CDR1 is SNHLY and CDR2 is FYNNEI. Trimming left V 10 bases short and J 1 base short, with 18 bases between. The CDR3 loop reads CANYDPVIGTDTQYF. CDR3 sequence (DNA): TGTGCCAACTACGACCCGGTGATAGGCACAGATACGCAGTATTTT.

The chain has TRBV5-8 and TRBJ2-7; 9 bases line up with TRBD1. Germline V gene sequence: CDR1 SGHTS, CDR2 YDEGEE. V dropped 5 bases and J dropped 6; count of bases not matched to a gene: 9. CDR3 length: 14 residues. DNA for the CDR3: TGTGCCAGCAGACTCCCGGGACAGGGATCCGAGCAGTACTTC. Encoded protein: CASRLPGQGSEQYF.

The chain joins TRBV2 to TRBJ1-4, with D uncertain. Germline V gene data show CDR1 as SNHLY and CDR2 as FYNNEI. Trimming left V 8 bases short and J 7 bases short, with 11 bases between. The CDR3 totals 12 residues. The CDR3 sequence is CASGRHGEKLFF. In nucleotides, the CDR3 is TGTGCCAGCGGTAGACACGGTGAAAAACTGTTTTTT. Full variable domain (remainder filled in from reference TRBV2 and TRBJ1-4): EPEVTQTPSHQVTQMGQEVILRCVPISNHLYFYWYRQILGQKVEFLVSFYNNEISEKSEIFDDQFSVERPDGSNFTLKIRSTKLEDSAMYFCASGRHGEKLFFGSGTQLSVL.

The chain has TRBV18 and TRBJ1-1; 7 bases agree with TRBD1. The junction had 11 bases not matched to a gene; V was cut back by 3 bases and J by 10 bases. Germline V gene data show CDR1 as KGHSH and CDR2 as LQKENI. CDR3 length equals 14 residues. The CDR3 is CASSPPGTVRRAFF. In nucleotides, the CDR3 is TGTGCCAGCTCACCTCCCGGGACAGTACGTCGAGCTTTCTTT.

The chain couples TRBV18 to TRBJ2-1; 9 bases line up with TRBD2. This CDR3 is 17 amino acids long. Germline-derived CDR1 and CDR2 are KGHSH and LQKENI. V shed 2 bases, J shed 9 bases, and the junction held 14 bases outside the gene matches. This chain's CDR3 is CASSPSGAAGGHGEQFF. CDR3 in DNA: TGTGCCAGCTCACCAAGCGGGGCAGCGGGAGGTCATGGTGAGCAGTTCTTC.

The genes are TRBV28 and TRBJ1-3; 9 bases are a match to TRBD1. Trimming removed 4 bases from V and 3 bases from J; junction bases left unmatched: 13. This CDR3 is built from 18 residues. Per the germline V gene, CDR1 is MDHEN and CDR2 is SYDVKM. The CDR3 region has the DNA TGTGCCAGCAGTTCCTTTCCCGGGACAGGGATCGGTGGAAACACCATATATTTT. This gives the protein CASSSFPGTGIGGNTIYF. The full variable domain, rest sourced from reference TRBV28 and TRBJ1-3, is DVKVTQSSRYLVKRTGEKVFLECVQDMDHENMFWYRQDPGLGLRLIYFSYDVKMKEKGDIPEGYSVSREKKERFSLILESASTNQTSMYLCASSSFPGTGIGGNTIYFGEGSWLTVV.

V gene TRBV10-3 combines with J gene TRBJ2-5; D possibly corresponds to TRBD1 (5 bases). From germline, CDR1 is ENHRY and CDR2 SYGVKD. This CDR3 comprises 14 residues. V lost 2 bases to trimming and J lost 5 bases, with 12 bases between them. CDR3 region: CAISEAGKRETQYF. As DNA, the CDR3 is TGTGCCATCAGTGAGGCAGGGAAAAGGGAGACCCAGTACTTC.

The CDR3 nucleotides read TGCAGCGTTGAGGGGACAGGGGGGGGCACAGATACGCAGTATTTT. Amino acid sequence: CSVEGTGGGTDTQYF. The gene calls are TRBV29-1 and TRBJ2-3, with TRBD1 matching 11 bases. Germline V gene sequence: CDR1 SQVTM, CDR2 ANQGSEA. CDR3 size: 15 residues. The ends lost 3 bases at V and 1 base at J; junction bases unmatched: 3.

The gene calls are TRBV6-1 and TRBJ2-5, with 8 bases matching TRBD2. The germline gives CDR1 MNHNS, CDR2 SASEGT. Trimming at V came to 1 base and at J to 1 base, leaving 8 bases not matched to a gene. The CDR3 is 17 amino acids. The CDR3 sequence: CASSEVPGLGPQETQYF. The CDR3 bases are TGTGCCAGCAGTGAAGTTCCGGGACTAGGTCCCCAAGAGACCCAGTACTTC.

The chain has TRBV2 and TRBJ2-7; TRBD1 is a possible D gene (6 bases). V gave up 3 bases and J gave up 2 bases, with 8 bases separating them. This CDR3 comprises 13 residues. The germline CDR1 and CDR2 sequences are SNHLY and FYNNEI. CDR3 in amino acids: CASSDRGAYEQYF. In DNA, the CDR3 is TGTGCCAGCAGTGACAGGGGTGCCTACGAGCAGTACTTC.